By share, the clone carrying this T cell receptor beta chain counts as medium-sized. These data come from a study of T cells after posttransplantation cyclophosphamide. Cyclophosphamide on days +3 and +4 followed busulfan-fludarabine conditioning and a marrow graft. Data came from immunoSEQ multiplex PCR; TCRdb stores just in-frame clones and leaves some out. The sample gives about 7,200 clones, none seen only once, and the top ten clones hold about 6%. This clonotype was obtained from a female patient between 50 and 60 years old who received an allogeneic stem cell transplant from an unrelated donor, was CMV-positive, and had acute GVHD only. Some T cells may possibly be graft donor cells. This sample comprised PBMCs, obtained after allogeneic stem cell transplant with posttransplant cyclophosphamide.

Here the CDR3 DNA reads TGTGCCAGCAGCATCCGCCGGGACAGGGATCAGCCCCAGCATTTT. Protein product: CASSIRRDRDQPQHF. The gene calls are TRBV2 and TRBJ1-5; 9 nucleotides line up with TRBD1. Per the germline V gene, CDR1 is SNHLY and CDR2 is FYNNEI. The trim removed 6 bases at V and 5 bases at J, leaving 8 bases unmatched. The CDR3 length is 15 residues.